These T cell receptor beta chains were read from a single sample in a study of blood T cell repertoires in COVID-19. The repertoire was sequenced with immunoSEQ multiplex PCR; TCRdb's copy has only in-frame clones and lacks some. The sample includes some 290,000 clones, around 81% of them seen just once. Sample: peripheral blood. The receptors shown here come from a woman aged 60 to 75 with active or convalescent COVID-19. Both conserved end residues are part of each CDR3. A D gene is named only where the DNA matches it firmly. Rows give clone size only sometimes, using once, few, many, or a class for an expanded clone.

d_call j_call v_call clone_size cdr3_nt cdr3_aa
TRBD2 TRBJ2-1 TRBV4-2 . TGTGCCAGCAGCCAATTCTCTAGCGGGGGGGCCGCTGAGCAGTTCTTC CASSQFSSGGAAEQFF
TRBD2 TRBJ2-3 TRBV6-2/TRBV6-3 . TGTGCCAGCAGTTACTCTAGCGGGGGGAACACAGATACGCAGTATTTT CASSYSSGGNTDTQYF
. TRBJ1-1 TRBV12-5 . TGTGCTAGTGCCCCCCTCCGGTGGAACACTGAAGCTTTCTTT CASAPLRWNTEAFF
. TRBJ1-1 TRBV5-1 . TGCGCCAGCAGTTTGAATACAGGGAGGAACACTGAAGCTTTCTTT CASSLNTGRNTEAFF
TRBD2 TRBJ2-3 TRBV2 . TGTGCCAGCAGTGAGTTAGCGGGGGCTAGCACAGATACGCAGTATTTT CASSELAGASTDTQYF
. TRBJ2-3 TRBV4-2 . TGTGCCAGCAGCCAAGCCCCCCGGAGCACAGATACGCAGTATTTT CASSQAPRSTDTQYF
. TRBJ2-5 TRBV6-2/TRBV6-3 . TGTGCCAGCAGTTGGTATAGTAGAGAGACCCAGTACTTC CASSWYSRETQYF
TRBD1 TRBJ1-4 TRBV7-8 . TGTGCCAGCAGCTTAGTACCCCCGCCGACAGGGGGAGGTTACGGTGAAAAACTGTTTTTT CASSLVPPPTGGGYGEKLFF
. TRBJ1-3 TRBV27 . TGTGCCAGCAGTTTAAGCCGCCACTCTGGAAACACCATATATTTT CASSLSRHSGNTIYF
. TRBJ1-3 TRBV5-4 . TGTGCCAGCAGCCTAGGGACACCCTCTGGAAACACCATATATTTT CASSLGTPSGNTIYF
. TRBJ2-4 TRBV6-2/TRBV6-3 . TGTGCCAGCAGCTCGACCGGGTGGTTGGCCAAAAACATTCAGTACTTC CASSSTGWLAKNIQYF
TRBD2 TRBJ2-5 TRBV4-2 . TGTGCCAGCAGCCAAGATGGGTCTAGCGGGGGGTGGAGCCAAGAGACCCAGTACTTC CASSQDGSSGGWSQETQYF
. TRBJ1-2 TRBV7-9 . TGTGCCAGCAGCTCCACGCGGGACGGTTATGGCTACACCTTC CASSSTRDGYGYTF
TRBD1 TRBJ1-1 TRBV11-2 . TGTGCCAGCAGCCAAAACCGCGGGACAGGGGGCGCCGGTTTCACTGAAGCTTTCTTT CASSQNRGTGGAGFTEAFF
. TRBJ1-1 TRBV5-4 . TGTGCCAGCAGACGCGGACAACTCTTGAACACTGAAGCTTTCTTT CASRRGQLLNTEAFF
. TRBJ1-1 TRBV6-6 . TGTGCCAGCGGACAGCCGAACACTGAAGCTTTCTTT CASGQPNTEAFF
TRBD1 TRBJ1-6 TRBV5-1 . TGCGCCAGCAGCCCGGACAGGGCTGGTTCACCCCTCCACTTT CASSPDRAGSPLHF
TRBD2 TRBJ2-1 TRBV27 . TGTGCCAGCAGTTTCGGGACTAGCGGGGTCAATGAGCAGTTCTTC CASSFGTSGVNEQFF
. TRBJ2-3 TRBV30 . TGTGCCTGGAGTGCGGGCGGGGATGGTGGGGATACGCAGTATTTT CAWSAGGDGGDTQYF
. TRBJ1-2 TRBV10-3 . TGTGCCATCAGTGAGTCCCTTGCGATAGAACACACCTTC CAISESLAIEHTF
TRBD1 TRBJ1-5 TRBV4-1 . TGCGCCAGCAGCCCCGGACAGGGGTTAGGGCAGCCCCAGCATTTT CASSPGQGLGQPQHF
TRBD2 TRBJ2-3 TRBV20-1 once TGCAGTGCTAGTGTTAGCGGGAGACACACAGATACGCAGTATTTT CSASVSGRHTDTQYF
. TRBJ2-1 TRBV7-3 . TGTGCCAGCAGCCAGCCGGGGTCCCTCCTCAATGAGCAGTTCTTC CASSQPGSLLNEQFF
. TRBJ1-5 TRBV30 . TGTGCCTGGTCCAGGGGCAGGAATCAGCCCCAGCATTTT CAWSRGRNQPQHF
TRBD1 TRBJ2-2 TRBV12-5 . TGTGCTAGTGGTTTGAAGGGGGCCACCGGGGAGCTGTTTTTT CASGLKGATGELFF
. TRBJ1-3 TRBV10-3 . TGTGCCATCAGCGCACAGAGCTCTGGAAACACCATATATTTT CAISAQSSGNTIYF
. TRBJ1-4 TRBV29-1 . TGCAGCGCCCGACAGGTTATAAATGAAAAACTGTTTTTT CSARQVINEKLFF
. TRBJ1-6 TRBV3-1/TRBV3-2 . TGTGCCAGCAGCCTTTTTGCCGGGAATTCACCCCTCCACTTT CASSLFAGNSPLHF
. TRBJ2-5 TRBV6-6 . TGTGCCAGCGTGTCGGCCGCGGGACAAGAGACCCAGTACTTC CASVSAAGQETQYF
TRBD1 TRBJ1-4 TRBV6-5 . TGTGCCAGCAGTTACGGGCCGGGACAGAGAAATGAAAAACTGTTTTTT CASSYGPGQRNEKLFF
TRBD1 TRBJ1-1 TRBV18 . TGTGCCAGCTCACCGACAGGGCCCGGTGAAGCTTTCTTT CASSPTGPGEAFF
TRBD1 TRBJ2-5 TRBV10-2 . TGCGCCAGCAGTGAGCCCCGGGACAGGGGGAAAGAGACCCAGTACTTC CASSEPRDRGKETQYF
TRBD2 TRBJ2-1 TRBV11-2 . TGTGCCAGCAGCTTAGAGGGAGTTTTGAGAAGCGGGGGTCTTGTTGAGCAGTTCTTC CASSLEGVLRSGGLVEQFF
. TRBJ2-5 TRBV10-3 . TGTGCCATCAACGCCTCCCCTGAGGAGACCCAGTACTTC CAINASPEETQYF
. TRBJ2-2 TRBV5-5 . TGTGCCAGCAGCCCCCGGGACACCGACACCGGGGAGCTGTTTTTT CASSPRDTDTGELFF
TRBD1 TRBJ1-1 TRBV29-1 few TGCAGCGCCTACAGGGGGCAGAACACTGAAGCTTTCTTT CSAYRGQNTEAFF
. TRBJ1-2 TRBV4-1 . TGCGCCAGCAGCCAAGATCGAGGGCGGAACTATGGCTACACCTTC CASSQDRGRNYGYTF
. TRBJ2-1 TRBV6-2/TRBV6-3 . TGTGCCAGCAGTCCGACCGGGACTGGGAACAATGAGCAGTTCTTC CASSPTGTGNNEQFF
TRBD2 TRBJ2-5 TRBV5-1 . TGCGCCAGCAGCTTGGTAGCTAGCGGGGGGGCTTTGAAGGAGACCCAGTACTTC CASSLVASGGALKETQYF
. TRBJ1-2 TRBV2 few TGTGCCAGCCGCAGGGAGGGAGGTGGCTACACCTTC CASRREGGGYTF
. TRBJ1-5 TRBV7-2 . TGTGCCAGCAGCTTAGAGAGACAGTATAGCAATCAGCCCCAGCATTTT CASSLERQYSNQPQHF
. TRBJ1-1 TRBV6-5 . TGTGCCAGCAGTTACGGGGGGGGCAGGGGCACTGAAGCTTTCTTT CASSYGGGRGTEAFF
TRBD2 TRBJ2-1 TRBV11-2 . TGTGCCAGCAGCTCGGGGGGGTACTCCTACAATGAGCAGTTCTTC CASSSGGYSYNEQFF
. TRBJ2-4 TRBV3-1/TRBV3-2 . TGTGCCAGCAGCCAAGATGTGGTGGCCAGAGCCAAAAACATTCAGTACTTC CASSQDVVARAKNIQYF
. TRBJ2-1 TRBV11-3 . TGTGCCAGCAGCTTAGGGGGGGGGCGGTCCTACAATGAGCAGTTCTTC CASSLGGGRSYNEQFF
. TRBJ1-1 TRBV30 . TGTGCCAGCGGCAGTTGGACTGAAGCTTTCTTT CASGSWTEAFF
TRBD1 TRBJ1-4 TRBV6-5 . TGTGCCAGCAGTTACAACAGGGGGCGCGAAAAACTGTTTTTT CASSYNRGREKLFF
. TRBJ2-5 TRBV12-3/TRBV12-4 many TGTGCCAGCGCTCCCGAGGTGATAGAGACCCAGTACTTC CASAPEVIETQYF
. TRBJ2-3 TRBV9 . TGTGCCAGCAGCGAAGAGGATACGCAGTATTTT CASSEEDTQYF
TRBD1 TRBJ1-1 TRBV10-3 . TGTGCCATCAGGGACAGGGACGACGCTGAAGCTTTCTTT CAIRDRDDAEAFF